This T cell receptor beta chain was retrieved from a study of blood T cell repertoires in COVID-19. Study-level background: Acute-phase and convalescent COVID-19 samples originated in the United States, Italy and Spain.

The assay was immunoSEQ multiplex PCR, and TCRdb's table has in-frame clones only and misses some. The table lists about 270,000 clones, around 84% of them singletons. Germline CDR1 reads MDHEN; CDR2 reads SYDVKM. This CDR3 has 16 amino acids. Deletions cut 3 bases from V and 2 bases from J, with 15 bases between. This clone was seen only once. V is TRBV28 and J is TRBJ2-3; no firm D call. The sequenced sample was peripheral blood. This sequence was found in a human donor with COVID-19, enrolled during active disease. The donor label of this sample is uncertain. The CDR3 loop is CASSLHSSLATDTQYF. The CDR3, as DNA: TGTGCCAGCAGTTTGCACTCCTCACTTGCCACAGATACGCAGTATTTT.